This T cell receptor beta chain was captured in a study of T cells in Graves' hyperthyroidism and ophthalmopathy (dated by TCRdb to the late 2010s). At the level of the whole study: Peripheral blood was sampled at the time of initial diagnosis, prior to any treatment. TCR V-J signatures able to tell the groups apart were searched for in a discovery cohort of approximately 95 patients, of whom over 40 had Graves' ophthalmopathy and 55 to 65 had stable Graves' hyperthyroidism. Prospective prediction of ophthalmopathy was tested in an independent validation cohort of approximately 18 hyperthyroidism patients and 17 patients who later progressed to ophthalmopathy. The roughly 91 discovery patients were randomly divided into training and test sets at a 7:3 ratio. The study also compared thyroid tissue and blood T-cell repertoires from more than 5 Graves' hyperthyroidism patients. After sampling, hyperthyroidism patients received methimazole starting at 30 mg daily, and ophthalmopathy patients received high-dose intravenous methylprednisolone. According to the paper, TCR Vbeta CDR3 sequencing was carried out on some 130 peripheral blood samples, which came from around 43 ophthalmopathy, approximately 72 hyperthyroidism and about 17 progressor patients.

Amplification of TCR beta CDR3 regions was carried out from RNA transcripts. For the first round of RT-PCR on the TCR CDR3, the HTBI primer set was used together with the Qiagen OneStep RT-PCR kit. The libraries were constructed in a second round of multiplex PCR and then size-selected and purified. Libraries were sequenced paired-end with 100 bp reads on an Illumina HiSeq2000. As for the authors' bioinformatics: Raw data were processed with SOAPnuke, discarding reads with adapters, uncalled bases, mean Phred below 15, or no exact constant-primer or identifier match. High-quality paired reads were merged with COPE v1.2.5, and unique nucleotide sequences were defined as clonotypes. Clonotypes were aligned to IMGT TRBV, TRBD and TRBJ reference segments using MiTCR v1.1. The analysis included only V-J combinations with a frequency above 0.0001, which together covered 99% to 99.2% of the repertoires. The TCS score was defined as F50 (clonal expansion) divided by E x V (chaos), with BLOSUM62-based TCRdist calculated between CDR3 peptides within each V-J. Welch's t-statistics and random forest reduced 514 V-J features to 10 to 15, which were used in a naive Bayes classifier (R e1071). TCRdb trimmed public reads at Q25 via fastp, called clones via MiXCR and kept in-frame beta chains. Every distinct CDR3 protein forms one entry, paired with its most common genes and DNA. The V and J calls were not made by the authors but by TCRdb's processing. The sample contains about 500,000 distinct CDR3 sequences, under 20% of them found a single time. The ten largest clones represent about 16% of the sample.

Ophthalmopathy patients had moderately to severely active disease, Clinical Activity Score of at least 3, NOSPECS grade of at least 4, and duration under 3 months. The study excluded patients with uncontrolled infections, other autoimmune diseases, pregnancy or lactation. Diagnoses were based on clinical symptoms, serum thyroxine and TRAb, thyroid ultrasound and orbital computed tomography. Ficoll-Paque density gradient centrifugation was used to isolate PBMCs from 8 to 10 ml of fresh peripheral blood. Total RNA was extracted with Trizol reagent, and quality was checked on an Agilent 2100 Bioanalyzer. The research as a whole found: Most expanded thyroid clonotypes (frequency above 0.001) were also detected in blood, a finding suggesting that blood repertoires may reflect thyroid immune responses. No statistical method was used to set the sample size in advance, and investigators knew the group allocation. During validation, the model predicted progression to ophthalmopathy a median of about 6.5 months ahead of onset, with roughly 65% sensitivity and about 72% specificity. A model built on a 13 V-J signature distinguished ophthalmopathy from stable hyperthyroidism, reaching approximately 89% sensitivity and around 82% specificity in cross-validation and 80%/75% in testing.

Germline trimming amounts to 6 bases on V and 5 bases on J, with 7 as the count of junction bases outside the gene matches. Spanning cysteine to phenylalanine, the CDR3 consists of 14 amino acids. Of all the DNA, just the CDR3 is kept, 42 bases in frame from base 1. From the germline V gene, CDR1 is SNHLY and CDR2 is FYNNEI. This clonotype was found many times. The specificity of this receptor is unknown. No clone much larger than this one lies a single base away; base qualities are absent. The chain joins TRBV2 to TRBJ2-7; 10 central bases correspond to TRBD2. Sequences were obtained from blood. The TCR comes from a woman aged 18-35 years with Graves' ophthalmopathy. The DNA is TGTGCCAGCAGGGAGACTAGCGGGCATGACGAGCAGTACTTC. Translation gives CASRETSGHDEQYF.